This T cell receptor (beta chain) was profiled in a study of OX40 agonist ivuxolimab in advanced cancers. Study-level information: The patients received agonistic anti-OX40 (CD134) antibody ivuxolimab. Study-level results: Some of the lowest clonal expansion was seen in partial responders at 0.1-3.0 mg/kg. Still undetermined is the antigen specificity of the expanded peripheral T cells.

The CDR3 is 15 amino acids. Germline assignment: CDR1 SEHNR and CDR2 FQNEAQ (reference sequence). V gave up 2 bases and J gave up 2 bases; unmatched junction bases: 3. On this clone: Its specificity is unknown.

At cycle 4 day 1, cycle 7 day 1, and baseline, blood was sampled. Generated by immunoSEQ multiplex PCR, the TCRdb table keeps only in-frame clones and is missing some. The sample yields over 35,000 clones, roughly 90% seen once. The V call is TRBV7-9, the J call TRBJ2-1, with 7 bases lining up with TRBD1. This TCR came from an adult with an advanced solid tumor such as melanoma, head and neck, liver or kidney cancer. The sequenced sample was CD4+ or CD8+ T cells sorted from blood, obtained in a trial of the OX40 agonist ivuxolimab. This CDR3 reads CASSLNRGTYNEQFF. The CDR3 DNA reads as TGTGCCAGCAGCTTAAACAGGGGAACCTACAATGAGCAGTTCTTC.